This passage covers 18 T cell receptor beta chains from one sample sequenced in a study of early T cells in non-severe SARS-CoV-2 infection. TCRdb reprocessed the 5' RACE reads with MiXCR, giving one entry per CDR3 protein. This table holds 50,000 to 60,000 distinct CDR3 sequences, approximately 10% found once. The sample comprised whole blood. All receptors derive from an adult who was a healthcare worker with PCR-confirmed SARS-CoV-2 infection or an uninfected control (not recorded which).

Many counts were recorded for this clonotype. The rearrangement uses TRBV6-5 and TRBJ2-6; 7 bases fit TRBD2. Trimming cost V 4 bases and J 0 bases; bases outside gene matches: 6. There are 17 residues in the CDR3. Per the germline V gene, CDR1 is MNHEY and CDR2 is SVGAGI. The CDR3 loop reads CASSWLGRSSGANVLTF. For the CDR3, the DNA is TGTGCCAGCAGTTGGCTCGGGAGGTCCTCTGGGGCCAACGTCCTGACTTTC.

The chain links TRBV7-6 to TRBJ2-5; possible D gene TRBD2, 5 bases. V lost 3 bases and J lost 0, with 8 bases in between. The CDR3 is 14 amino acids. The germline V gene has CDR1 SGHVS and CDR2 FNYEAQ. The CDR3 reads CASSLNGNQETQYF. CDR3 coding DNA: TGTGCCAGCAGCTTGAACGGGAACCAAGAGACCCAGTACTTC.

This clonotype was found many times. The rearrangement uses TRBV29-1 and TRBJ1-1, with no clear D. The CDR3 contains 11 residues. Germline V CDR1 and CDR2: SQVTM, ANQGSEA. The V and J ends lost 2 bases and 3 bases respectively, with 4 bases between them. The CDR3 region is CSVEWDTEAFF. CDR3 bases: TGCAGCGTTGAATGGGACACTGAAGCTTTCTTT.

V gene TRBV2 combines with J gene TRBJ1-2; tentatively, D is TRBD1 (6 bases). Germline assignment: CDR1 SNHLY and CDR2 FYNNEI. The CDR3 spans 13 residues. V dropped 0 bases and J dropped 8 bases, with 10 bases sitting between them. The CDR3 sequence is CASSEALQGGYTF. In DNA form, the CDR3 reads TGTGCCAGCAGTGAAGCGCTTCAGGGGGGCTACACCTTC.

This clonotype was counted only a few times. One end of the junction does not line up with germline, which may come from a read error. The chain is built from TRBV5-6 and TRBJ2-5; 12 positions match TRBD1. This CDR3 contains 21 residues. Germline CDR1 and CDR2: SGHDT and YYEEEE. CDR3 sequence: CAGSLGRAGQGAIFGKETQYF. The DNA for the CDR3 is TGTGCCGGCAGCTTGGGGCGCGCGGGACAGGGGGCGATATTTGGGAAAGAGACCCAGTACTTC. The variable domain in full, completed from reference TRBV5-6 and TRBJ2-5, reads DAGVTQSPTHLIKTRGQQVTLRCSPKSGHDTVSWYQQALGQGPQFIFQYYEEEERQRGNFPDRFSGHQFPNYSSELNVNALLLGDSALYLCAGSLGRAGQGAIFGKETQYFGPGTRLLVL.

At least ten counts were recorded for this clonotype. This sequence joins TRBV4-1 and TRBJ2-7; no firm D call. This CDR3 is 17 amino acids long. Germline V gene sequence: CDR1 MGHRA, CDR2 YSYEKL. The V gene lost 0 bases and the J gene lost 4 bases, with 19 bases spanning the gap. CDR3 sequence (DNA): TGCGCCAGCAGCCAAGATTCGGGTCGACTTAAGAGGTACGAGCAGTACTTC. Residues: CASSQDSGRLKRYEQYF.

This clonotype has ten or more counts. Because it lacks the conserved phenylalanine or tryptophan at the end, this CDR3 is likely a read error. This chain uses TRBV7-2 with TRBJ2-2, with D unclear. V was trimmed by 1 base and J by 6 bases, leaving 12 bases between them. The CDR3 is 15 amino acids. Germline CDR1 and CDR2: SGHTA and FQGNSA. In DNA form, the CDR3 reads TGTGCCAGCAGCTTAGGACCGGCTCCCCCCGGGGAGCTGTTTCTT. This gives the protein CASSLGPAPPGELFL.

This clonotype was detected ten times or more. This chain joins TRBV3-1 and TRBJ2-7, with 12 bases that match TRBD2. Germline V gives CDR1 LGHDT, CDR2 YNNKEL (reference sequence). Unmatched junction bases numbered 8, after V lost 0 bases and J lost 2 bases. The CDR3 is 18 residues long. CDR3: CASSQDGTSGRRPYEQYF. The CDR3 nucleotides read TGTGCCAGCAGCCAAGATGGGACTAGCGGGCGACGACCCTACGAGCAGTACTTC.

The CDR3 DNA sequence: TGTGCCACCAGTGATTTGAGGGGGAACACCGGGGAGCTGTTTTTT. Encoded protein: CATSDLRGNTGELFF. The chain is built from TRBV24-1 and TRBJ2-2, with D possibly TRBD1 on 5 matching bases. CDR1 and CDR2 (germline): KGHDR, SFDVKD. The CDR3 is made up of 15 amino acids. Trimming removed 0 bases from V and 1 base from J, with 5 bases in between.

J is TRBJ2-5 and V is TRBV10-3, with a weak D call TRBD2 (5 bases). The CDR3 extends over 12 amino acids. V lost 10 bases to trimming and J lost 5 bases, with 14 bases between them. Germline CDR1 and CDR2: ENHRY and SYGVKD. This chain's CDR3 is CATSDSLETQYF. The CDR3 nucleotides are TGTGCCACTTCGGACTCCCTGGAGACCCAGTACTTC.

For this clonotype: At one boundary the junction diverges from the germline segment, which might be a read error. The chain combines TRBV7-8 with TRBJ2-3, with D possibly being TRBD2 (5 bases). The CDR3 runs 14 residues. Germline V gives CDR1 SGHVS, CDR2 FQNEAQ. CDR3 sequence (DNA): TGTGCCAGCAGCTTAGGTCCTAGCACCGATACGCAGTATTTT. Its translation: CASSLGPSTDTQYF.

In this sample, this clonotype turned up a few times. The genes are TRBV6-6 and TRBJ2-2; 11 bases line up with TRBD1. Germline CDR1 MNHNY, CDR2 SVGAGI (reference sequence). The CDR3 runs to 16 residues. J gave up 2 bases and V 6 bases, and 5 bases lay outside the gene matches. CDR3 residues: CASRDRGRLNTGELFF. In DNA form, the CDR3 reads TGTGCCAGCAGGGACAGGGGGCGACTTAACACCGGGGAGCTGTTTTTT.

This clonotype was seen at least ten times. This chain uses TRBV7-9 with TRBJ2-5; no definite D call. The germline CDR1 and CDR2 sequences are SEHNR and FQNEAQ (reference sequence). The CDR3 covers 14 residues. Trimming pared 5 bases from V and 5 bases from J, leaving 15 bases between. The DNA of the CDR3 is TGTGCCAGCAGCCACCTTCCAGACGCCGAGACCCAGTACTTC. It is translated as CASSHLPDAETQYF.

With regard to this clonotype: As the CDR3 is not closed by the conserved phenylalanine or tryptophan, this likely results from a read error. The chain recombines TRBV20-1 with TRBJ1-1; no clear D. V gave up 0 bases and J gave up 1 base, with 12 bases separating them. The CDR3 loop spans 15 amino acids. CDR1 and CDR2 from the germline V gene are DFQATT and SNEGSKA (reference sequence). The CDR3 sequence is CSARDPVGGNTEAFY. CDR3 sequence (DNA): TGCAGTGCTAGAGATCCTGTGGGAGGGAACACTGAAGCTTTCTAT.

The chain has TRBV7-3 and TRBJ2-7; TRBD1 is a possible D gene (5 bases). Looked up from germline, CDR1 is SGHTA and CDR2 is FQGTGA. This CDR3 region has 13 residues. Trimming removed 0 bases at V and 5 bases at J, with 8 bases between. In DNA form, the CDR3 reads TGTGCCAGCAGCTTAACAGGGGCTAACGAGCAGTACTTC. Translating gives CASSLTGANEQYF.

The CDR3: CASSQGSGYEQFF. CDR3 DNA: TGTGCCAGCAGCCAAGGGAGCGGGTATGAGCAGTTCTTC. The V and J genes are TRBV11-3 and TRBJ2-1, with D tentatively TRBD2 (6 bases). The CDR3 is 13 amino acids. Germline V gene sequence: CDR1 SGHNT, CDR2 YENEEA. Trimming pared 5 bases from V and 8 bases from J, leaving 13 bases between.

This clonotype was seen repeatedly, ten times or more. The chain recombines TRBV27 with TRBJ2-3; TRBD2 might be the D (6 bases). The CDR3 loop spans 16 amino acids. The V gene lost 3 bases and the J gene lost 0 bases, with 13 bases spanning the gap. Germline CDR1 reads MNHEY; CDR2 reads SMNVEV (reference sequence). The CDR3 region is CASSFGGATSTDTQYF. CDR3 DNA: TGTGCCAGCAGTTTCGGCGGGGCCACTAGCACAGATACGCAGTATTTT.

This clonotype appeared many times. The rearrangement uses TRBV7-2 and TRBJ2-7; D is possibly TRBD1 (6 bases). With 3 bases removed from V and 7 bases from J, the gap between germline ends came to 13 bases. Germline V CDR1 and CDR2: SGHTA, FQGNSA. The CDR3 loop spans 13 amino acids. DNA for the CDR3: TGTGCCAGCAGCTTTACAGGGTCGGTAGAGCAGTACTTC. Translation gives CASSFTGSVEQYF. Filled out from reference TRBV7-2 and TRBJ2-7, the complete variable domain reads GAGVSQSPSNKVTEKGKDVELRCDPISGHTALYWYRQSLGQGLEFLIYFQGNSAPDKSGLPSDRFSAERTGGSVSTLTIQRTQQEDSAVYLCASSFTGSVEQYFGPGTRLTVT.